This entry lists 20 T cell receptor beta chains sequenced from one sample in a study of cytomegalovirus exposure and HLA in healthy donors. PCR was performed using 60 Vbeta and 13 Jbeta primers. The method was immunoSEQ multiplex PCR; TCRdb's version includes in-frame clones alone and lacks a portion of them. The profile shows around 150,000 clones, 79% of them singletons. Sequenced: PBMCs. The receptors originated from a middle-aged man in good health and CMV-seropositive.

This clone was found once. As DNA, the CDR3 is TGTGCCAGCAGCTTACAGGGGCAGGGTGAAAAACTGTTTTTT. This translates into CASSLQGQGEKLFF. V gene TRBV7-8 combines with J gene TRBJ1-4; the D gene is possibly TRBD1 (6 bases). The V and J ends lost 2 bases and 7 bases respectively, with 11 bases between them. The CDR3 contains 14 residues. CDR1 is SGHVS and CDR2 is FQNEAQ in the germline V gene. Variable domain in full (rest from reference TRBV7-8 and TRBJ1-4): GAGVSQSPRYKVAKRGQDVALRCDPISGHVSLFWYQQALGQGPEFLTYFQNEAQLDKSGLPSDRFFAERPEGSVSTLKIQRTQQEDSAVYLCASSLQGQGEKLFFGSGTQLSVL.

V and J are TRBV18 and TRBJ1-3; the D is unclear. CDR1 and CDR2 (germline): KGHSH, LQKENI. There are 15 residues in the CDR3. V shed 0 bases and J shed 3 bases, with 9 bases lying between them. The CDR3 DNA reads as TGTGCCAGCTCACCACCATCTCCACTTGGAAACACCATATATTTT. It encodes CASSPPSPLGNTIYF.

J is TRBJ2-1 and V is TRBV5-1; 10 bases agree with TRBD1. There are 15 residues in the CDR3. From germline, CDR1 is SGHRS and CDR2 YFSETQ. The junction had 6 bases not matched to a gene; V was cut back by 4 bases and J by 5 bases. CDR3 protein: CASSIAGTGDNEQFF. CDR3 coding DNA: TGCGCCAGCAGCATTGCCGGGACAGGGGACAATGAGCAGTTCTTC.

V usage is TRBV7-9 and J usage is TRBJ1-4; possibly TRBD1 for D (5 bases). The CDR3 sequence is 16 residues long. Germline V gene lookup returns CDR1 SEHNR and CDR2 FQNEAQ (reference sequence). V lost 3 bases to trimming and J lost 0 bases, with 11 bases between them. Here the CDR3 DNA reads TGTGCCAGCAGCTTCTCGGGGGTGGCAACTAATGAAAAACTGTTTTTT. Protein sequence: CASSFSGVATNEKLFF.

This chain joins TRBV5-1 and TRBJ1-6, with 9 bases matching TRBD1. Germline CDR1 reads SGHRS; CDR2 reads YFSETQ. This CDR3 is built from 14 residues. V shed 4 bases and J 8 bases; nucleotides not matched to a gene: 4. CDR3 DNA sequence: TGCGCCAGCAGCCTACAGGGGGCTGATTCACCCCTCCACTTT. Amino acids: CASSLQGADSPLHF. Using reference TRBV5-1 and TRBJ1-6 for the parts outside the CDR3, the full variable domain is KAGVTQTPRYLIKTRGQQVTLSCSPISGHRSVSWYQQTPGQGLQFLFEYFSETQRNKGNFPGRFSGRQFSNSRSEMNVSTLELGDSALYLCASSLQGADSPLHFGNGTRLTVT.

This chain connects TRBV29-1 to TRBJ2-1; tentatively, D is TRBD1 (5 bases). Germline lookup yields CDR1 SQVTM and CDR2 ANQGSEA. V was shortened by 5 bases and J by 3 bases, with 17 bases between the two germline ends. The CDR3 consists of 15 residues. CDR3 nucleotides: TGCAGCGTTCCCTCCGACAGAATTAACTACAATGAGCAGTTCTTC. Encoded protein: CSVPSDRINYNEQFF.

The chain uses TRBV11-2 and TRBJ2-7; 14 bases line up with TRBD2. The V gene end was trimmed by 3 bases and the J gene end by 2 bases; junction bases not matched to a gene: 6. This CDR3 has 17 residues. Germline assignment: CDR1 SGHAT and CDR2 FQNNGV. The chain's CDR3 is CASSFARLAGGTYEQYF. Written as DNA, the CDR3 is TGTGCCAGCAGCTTTGCCCGACTAGCGGGAGGGACCTACGAGCAGTACTTC.

The chain joins TRBV30 to TRBJ1-3; possibly TRBD1 for D (5 bases). Per germline, CDR1 GTSNPN and CDR2 SVGIG (reference sequence). The V and J ends lost 0 bases and 9 bases respectively, with 12 bases between them. CDR3 size: 13 residues. DNA for the CDR3: TGTGCCTGGAGTGTCGGACAATCGGTCACCATATATTTT. Translating gives CAWSVGQSVTIYF.

The rearrangement joins TRBV18 to TRBJ1-5; no clear D gene. CDR1 and CDR2 (germline): KGHSH, LQKENI. The CDR3 length is 14 residues. The V end was cut by 2 bases, the J end by 1 base, with 6 bases between. The CDR3 reads CASSPIVSNQPQHF. The CDR3 DNA reads TGTGCCAGCTCACCAATAGTGAGCAATCAGCCCCAGCATTTT.

V is TRBV10-1 and J is TRBJ1-1; D is unclear. This CDR3 has 13 amino acids. V shed 4 bases and J shed 3 bases, with 9 bases lying between them. The germline gives CDR1 WNHNN, CDR2 SYGVQD (reference sequence). The CDR3 is CASSGSQYTEAFF. In nucleotides, the CDR3 is TGCGCCAGCAGTGGTAGCCAGTACACTGAAGCTTTCTTT.

This chain connects TRBV28 to TRBJ2-5; 8 positions agree with TRBD1. The ends lost 1 base at V and 6 bases at J; junction bases unmatched: 4. Germline assignment: CDR1 MDHEN and CDR2 SYDVKM. The CDR3 loop spans 14 amino acids. The CDR3 here is CASSLSGGAQTQYF. The CDR3 DNA reads TGTGCCAGCAGTTTATCAGGGGGCGCACAGACCCAGTACTTC.

This clone has a handful of counts. The genes are TRBV6-5 and TRBJ2-7, with a tentative D call TRBD2 (6 bases). There are 14 residues in the CDR3. Germline V gives CDR1 MNHEY, CDR2 SVGAGI. V was pared by 6 bases and J by 1 base, with 13 bases between. CDR3 in amino acids: CASSEPGLSYEQYF. Here the CDR3 DNA reads TGTGCCAGCAGCGAACCGGGACTTTCCTACGAGCAGTACTTC.

Only one count was recorded for this clone. The gene calls are TRBV30 and TRBJ2-5, with D unresolved. CDR1 and CDR2 from the germline V gene are GTSNPN and SVGIG (reference sequence). The length of the CDR3 is 13 residues. V lost 0 bases, J lost 1 base, and 6 bases lay in between. The CDR3 here is CAWSVAFQETQYF. The CDR3 nucleotides read TGTGCCTGGAGTGTAGCGTTCCAAGAGACCCAGTACTTC.

V gene TRBV11-2 combines with J gene TRBJ2-7, with 8 bases fitting TRBD1. This CDR3 comprises 13 residues. Germline CDR1 reads SGHAT; CDR2 reads FQNNGV. Unmatched junction bases numbered 3, after V lost 3 bases and J lost 5 bases. CDR3 residues: CASSFDRGNEQYF. The CDR3 nucleotides read TGTGCCAGCAGCTTCGACAGGGGTAACGAGCAGTACTTC.

This chain joins TRBV5-1 and TRBJ1-1; weak D call: TRBD1 (6 bases). This CDR3 spans 14 amino acids. Germline-derived CDR1 and CDR2 are SGHRS and YFSETQ. Trimming pared 0 bases from V and 1 base from J, leaving 7 bases between. CDR3 sequence: CASSLDRANTEAFF. The CDR3 DNA sequence: TGCGCCAGCAGCTTGGACAGGGCGAACACTGAAGCTTTCTTT. The entire variable domain, with the rest obtained from reference TRBV5-1 and TRBJ1-1, is as follows: KAGVTQTPRYLIKTRGQQVTLSCSPISGHRSVSWYQQTPGQGLQFLFEYFSETQRNKGNFPGRFSGRQFSNSRSEMNVSTLELGDSALYLCASSLDRANTEAFFGQGTRLTVV.

The chain uses TRBV19 and TRBJ2-6; 7 bases fit TRBD1. The CDR3 extends over 15 amino acids. J gave up 2 bases and V 6 bases, and 4 bases lay outside the gene matches. Germline CDR1 is LNHDA and CDR2 is SQIVND (reference sequence). This CDR3 reads CASSHDRAGANVLTF. CDR3 nucleotide sequence: TGTGCCAGTAGCCATGACAGGGCTGGGGCCAACGTCCTGACTTTC.

This clone was observed a handful of times. The chain links TRBV2 to TRBJ2-3; 8 nucleotides agree with TRBD1. Germline CDR1 reads SNHLY; CDR2 reads FYNNEI. The J segment lost 3 bases and the V segment lost 8 bases, leaving 7 bases of the junction unmatched. The length of the CDR3 is 14 residues. CDR3 loop: CASVTGEGTDTQYF. In nucleotides, the CDR3 is TGTGCCAGCGTGACAGGGGAAGGTACAGATACGCAGTATTTT. The full variable domain, completed using reference TRBV2 and TRBJ2-3, is EPEVTQTPSHQVTQMGQEVILRCVPISNHLYFYWYRQILGQKVEFLVSFYNNEISEKSEIFDDQFSVERPDGSNFTLKIRSTKLEDSAMYFCASVTGEGTDTQYFGPGTRLTVL.

The V and J genes are TRBV18 and TRBJ1-1; D gene ambiguous. Deletions cut 3 bases from V and 1 base from J, with 12 bases between. Germline assignment: CDR1 KGHSH and CDR2 LQKENI. The CDR3 loop spans 15 amino acids. The CDR3 protein is CASSPGGGTNTEAFF. The CDR3 DNA is TGTGCCAGCTCACCCGGCGGCGGTACGAACACTGAAGCTTTCTTT. Full variable domain (missing parts from reference TRBV18 and TRBJ1-1): NAGVMQNPRHLVRRRGQEARLRCSPMKGHSHVYWYRQLPEEGLKFMVYLQKENIIDESGMPKERFSAEFPKEGPSILRIQQVVRGDSAAYFCASSPGGGTNTEAFFGQGTRLTVV.

The chain couples TRBV27 to TRBJ1-5; TRBD1 might be the D (5 bases). The CDR3 runs 15 residues. The germline CDR1 and CDR2 sequences are MNHEY and SMNVEV (reference sequence). Trimming left V 3 bases short and J 5 bases short, with 14 bases between. CDR3 sequence: CASSLMGLMDQPQHF. The CDR3 bases are TGTGCCAGCAGTTTGATGGGGCTGATGGATCAGCCCCAGCATTTT.

The chain combines TRBV6-1 with TRBJ1-1; D might be TRBD1 (6 bases). Germline assignment: CDR1 MNHNS and CDR2 SASEGT. The CDR3 is 13 residues long. The V end was cut by 1 base, the J end by 11 bases, with 14 bases between. CDR3 nucleotides: TGTGCCAGCAGTGAAGAGGGACACCTCAGGGCTTTCTTT. It encodes CASSEEGHLRAFF.